Each of the 28 T cell receptor beta chains below was sequenced from the same sample in a study of long-term antiretroviral therapy in people with HIV. A v3.0 immunoSEQ assay was performed at survey level. The assay was immunoSEQ multiplex PCR, and TCRdb's table has in-frame clones only and misses some. The table records 11,000 to 15,000 clones, 65% to 85% of them present only once. Sample: unsorted PBMCs, taken 1.8 years before starting antiretroviral therapy. The receptors were sampled from a woman in her forties with HIV.

This clone was seen just once. This rearrangement joins TRBV29-1 to TRBJ2-1; D not certain. Germline CDR1 is SQVTM and CDR2 is ANQGSEA. V shed 7 bases and J shed 1 base, with 8 bases lying between them. The CDR3 is made up of 12 amino acids. CDR3 DNA: TGCAGCGCTGGGTTATCCTACAATGAGCAGTTCTTC. It is translated as CSAGLSYNEQFF.

The CDR3 here is CASSQLGETQYF. The CDR3 DNA reads TGTGCCAGCAGCCAGCTTGGGGAGACCCAGTACTTC. This rearrangement joins TRBV14 to TRBJ2-5; no clear D. Germline V gene sequence: CDR1 SGHDN, CDR2 FVKESK. The CDR3 extends over 12 amino acids. The germline V and J ends were trimmed by 3 bases and 5 bases, with 7 bases remaining between them.

This rearrangement joins TRBV27 to TRBJ1-5; TRBD1 agrees at 8 bases. Germline CDR1 and CDR2: MNHEY and SMNVEV (reference sequence). The CDR3 length is 14 residues. V was pared by 6 bases and J by 2 bases, with 3 bases of the junction left unmatched. This CDR3 reads CASRETGGNQPQHF. The DNA of the CDR3 is TGTGCCAGCAGGGAGACAGGGGGCAATCAGCCCCAGCATTTT.

The chain uses TRBV5-1 and TRBJ2-7; 8 positions match TRBD1. There are 15 residues in the CDR3. The germline V gene has CDR1 SGHRS and CDR2 YFSETQ. Trimming at V came to 4 bases and at J to 2 bases, leaving 8 bases not matched to a gene. DNA for the CDR3: TGCGCCAGCAGCCCCAAGGCGGACAGGGCCTACGAGCAGTACTTC. It is translated as CASSPKADRAYEQYF.

V and J are TRBV2 and TRBJ2-7, with 7 bases matching TRBD1. Per germline, CDR1 SNHLY and CDR2 FYNNEI. The CDR3 is 13 residues long. Losses at the gene ends were 8 bases for V and 0 bases for J; bases not matched to a gene: 4. CDR3 loop: CASSGTDSYEQYF. As DNA, the CDR3 is TGTGCCAGCTCCGGGACAGACTCCTACGAGCAGTACTTC.

The J gene is TRBJ2-1, the V gene TRBV13; the match to TRBD2 covers 7 bases. V trimming: 5 bases; J trimming: 7 bases; junction bases outside the gene matches: 14. Germline-derived CDR1 and CDR2 are PRHDT and FYEKMQ (reference sequence). CDR3 size: 16 residues. The CDR3 region is CASSHSGGGPRNEQFF. In DNA, the CDR3 is TGTGCCAGCAGCCACTCCGGGGGAGGGCCGAGGAATGAGCAGTTCTTC.

The rearrangement links TRBV6-6 to TRBJ2-1; weak D call: TRBD1 (6 bases). Trimming removed 0 bases from V and 10 bases from J, with 19 bases in between. Germline assignment: CDR1 MNHNY and CDR2 SVGAGI (reference sequence). This CDR3 spans 16 amino acids. Written as DNA, the CDR3 is TGTGCCAGCAGTTACTCGACCACAGGGAGCTTTCGGGAGCAGTTCTTC. It specifies CASSYSTTGSFREQFF.

The chain joins TRBV2 to TRBJ2-3, with D unclear. The CDR3 is made up of 10 amino acids. Per the germline V gene, CDR1 is SNHLY and CDR2 is FYNNEI. The V and J ends lost 6 bases and 4 bases respectively, with 2 bases between them. DNA of the CDR3: TGTGCCAGCAGGGCAGATACGCAGTATTTT. Translation: CASRADTQYF.

This clone is termed medium-sized. The rearrangement uses TRBV5-6 and TRBJ1-2; possible D gene TRBD1, 6 bases. Per the germline V gene, CDR1 is SGHDT and CDR2 is YYEEEE. Trimming shortened V by 2 bases and J by 6 bases, and 20 bases separated the two germline ends. The CDR3 is 16 amino acids. The DNA for the CDR3 is TGTGCCAGCAGCTTACCTTTAGGGGGGAGTAGAAATGGCTACACCTTC. Translated: CASSLPLGGSRNGYTF.

V gene TRBV7-9 combines with J gene TRBJ2-3; 10 bases agree with TRBD2. The CDR3 has 18 amino acids. Trimming at V came to 1 base and at J to 2 bases, leaving 9 bases not matched to a gene. Germline-derived CDR1 and CDR2 are SEHNR and FQNEAQ (reference sequence). Here the CDR3 reads CASSLEGLAGVPTDTQYF. Written as DNA, the CDR3 is TGTGCCAGCAGCTTAGAGGGTCTAGCGGGAGTTCCCACAGATACGCAGTATTTT. Using reference TRBV7-9 and TRBJ2-3 for the parts outside the CDR3, the full variable domain is DTGVSQNPRHKITKRGQNVTFRCDPISEHNRLYWYRQTLGQGPEFLTYFQNEAQLEKSRLLSDRFSAERPKGSFSTLEIQRTEQGDSAMYLCASSLEGLAGVPTDTQYFGPGTRLTVL.

This clone was detected only once. V usage is TRBV4-3 and J usage is TRBJ2-2; no firm D call. V gave up 0 bases and J gave up 2 bases, with 10 bases separating them. Germline V gives CDR1 LGHNA, CDR2 YSLEER. The CDR3 is made up of 16 amino acids. The CDR3 DNA sequence: TGCGCCAGCAGCCAAGATTTATACTACAACACCGGGGAGCTGTTTTTT. This sequence encodes CASSQDLYYNTGELFF.

The V call is TRBV7-8, the J call TRBJ1-4; D may be TRBD1 (6 bases). CDR3 length: 15 residues. The germline V gene has CDR1 SGHVS and CDR2 FQNEAQ. Trimming cost V 3 bases and J 3 bases, with 11 bases left between them. The CDR3: CASSFWDKSNEKLFF. The CDR3 DNA reads as TGTGCCAGCAGCTTTTGGGACAAATCTAATGAAAAACTGTTTTTT.

This rearrangement joins TRBV2 to TRBJ1-5, with 10 bases lining up with TRBD1. The CDR3 has 18 residues. CDR1 and CDR2 (germline): SNHLY, FYNNEI. Unmatched junction bases numbered 14, after V lost 6 bases and J lost 3 bases. CDR3 bases: TGTGCCAGCAGCGAACCGGGACAGGGGATGATGGACAATCAGCCCCAGCATTTT. This translates into CASSEPGQGMMDNQPQHF. Based on the CDR3 plus reference TRBV2 and TRBJ1-5, the full variable domain is EPEVTQTPSHQVTQMGQEVILRCVPISNHLYFYWYRQILGQKVEFLVSFYNNEISEKSEIFDDQFSVERPDGSNFTLKIRSTKLEDSAMYFCASSEPGQGMMDNQPQHFGDGTRLSIL.

This clone has a single count. The chain has TRBV27 and TRBJ2-7; 7 positions match TRBD2. The V and J ends lost 3 bases and 4 bases, in that order; junction bases with no gene match: 6. CDR3 length: 14 amino acids. Per germline, CDR1 MNHEY and CDR2 SMNVEV (reference sequence). CDR3 sequence (DNA): TGTGCCAGCAGTTTCGGGGGAGGGATATACGAGCAGTACTTC. Its protein is CASSFGGGIYEQYF.

The genes are TRBV30 and TRBJ1-1; the D gene is possibly TRBD1 (5 bases). Per germline, CDR1 GTSNPN and CDR2 SVGIG (reference sequence). V lost 5 bases, J lost 2 bases, and 12 bases lay in between. The CDR3 is 13 residues long. For the CDR3, the DNA is TGTGCCTGGTCCCAGGGTGTCAACACTGAAGCTTTCTTT. Protein: CAWSQGVNTEAFF.

This sequence joins TRBV7-9 and TRBJ2-3, with 10 positions matching TRBD1. This CDR3 contains 15 residues. Germline CDR1 and CDR2: SEHNR and FQNEAQ (reference sequence). The ends lost 3 bases at V and 2 bases at J; junction bases unmatched: 2. CDR3 coding DNA: TGTGCCAGCAGCTTTGGGACAGGGGTCACAGATACGCAGTATTTT. It codes for CASSFGTGVTDTQYF. The full variable domain, with the rest looked up from reference TRBV7-9 and TRBJ2-3, is DTGVSQNPRHKITKRGQNVTFRCDPISEHNRLYWYRQTLGQGPEFLTYFQNEAQLEKSRLLSDRFSAERPKGSFSTLEIQRTEQGDSAMYLCASSFGTGVTDTQYFGPGTRLTVL.

The chain couples TRBV29-1 to TRBJ1-1; weak D call: TRBD1 (5 bases). CDR1 and CDR2 from the germline V gene are SQVTM and ANQGSEA. This CDR3 comprises 14 residues. Trimming removed 5 bases at V and 4 bases at J, with 17 bases between. CDR3 amino acids: CSVTTPGGRTEAFF. The CDR3 coding sequence is TGCAGCGTTACCACCCCGGGGGGACGCACTGAAGCTTTCTTT. The variable domain in full, with the rest retrieved from reference TRBV29-1 and TRBJ1-1, is SAVISQKPSRDICQRGTSLTIQCQVDSQVTMMFWYRQQPGQSLTLIATANQGSEATYESGFVIDKFPISRPNLTFSTLTVSNMSPEDSSIYLCSVTTPGGRTEAFFGQGTRLTVV.

The chain links TRBV28 to TRBJ1-5, with 7 bases fitting TRBD1. The CDR3 extends over 14 amino acids. The germline gives CDR1 MDHEN, CDR2 SYDVKM. The V gene end was trimmed by 5 bases and the J gene end by 7 bases; junction bases not matched to a gene: 8. CDR3 bases: TGTGCCAGCAGTCCGACAGGGTATAGCCAGCCCCAGCATTTT. It codes for CASSPTGYSQPQHF.

The V and J genes are TRBV7-2 and TRBJ1-4; D is unclear. Trimming took 7 bases from V and 0 from J, leaving 9 bases between them. There are 14 residues in the CDR3. Germline CDR1 is SGHTA and CDR2 is FQGNSA. CDR3 protein: CASTPLATNEKLFF. CDR3 DNA: TGTGCCAGCACGCCATTGGCAACTAATGAAAAACTGTTTTTT.

This chain links TRBV27 with TRBJ2-1; possibly TRBD2 for D (6 bases). The germline gives CDR1 MNHEY, CDR2 SMNVEV (reference sequence). The V and J ends lost 5 bases and 7 bases respectively, with 15 bases between them. This CDR3 region has 14 residues. CDR3 bases: TGTGCCAGCAGTCCCTCCGGGACTTTGAATGAGCAGTTCTTC. This gives the protein CASSPSGTLNEQFF.

The J gene is TRBJ2-5, the V gene TRBV9, with D perhaps matching TRBD2 (6 bases). The CDR3 has 15 amino acids. Per germline, CDR1 SGDLS and CDR2 YYNGEE. The germline V and J ends were trimmed by 4 bases and 5 bases, with 18 bases remaining between them. CDR3 sequence (DNA): TGTGCCAGCAGCATCCTGGAGGGGCTTCGGGAGACCCAGTACTTC. Amino acids: CASSILEGLRETQYF.

The CDR3 nucleotides read TGTGCCAGCAGCTGGGACAGCGGGAACATTCAGTACTTC. Its translation is CASSWDSGNIQYF. The rearrangement joins TRBV5-6 to TRBJ2-4; possibly TRBD1 for D (7 bases). CDR1 is SGHDT and CDR2 is YYEEEE in the germline V gene. Trimming stripped 3 bases from V and 7 bases from J, with 11 bases between. The CDR3 loop spans 13 amino acids. Using reference TRBV5-6 and TRBJ2-4 for the parts outside the CDR3, the full variable domain is DAGVTQSPTHLIKTRGQQVTLRCSPKSGHDTVSWYQQALGQGPQFIFQYYEEEERQRGNFPDRFSGHQFPNYSSELNVNALLLGDSALYLCASSWDSGNIQYFGAGTRLSVL.

This chain links TRBV10-3 with TRBJ2-1; 10 bases fit TRBD1. The CDR3 sequence is 16 residues long. With 2 bases clipped from V and 8 bases from J, the junction kept 9 bases outside the gene matches. Germline CDR1 ENHRY, CDR2 SYGVKD. Here the CDR3 reads CAISEPGTGDSDEQFF. CDR3 DNA sequence: TGTGCCATCAGTGAGCCCGGGACAGGGGATAGCGATGAGCAGTTCTTC.

The rearrangement joins TRBV27 to TRBJ2-2; 9 nucleotides match TRBD1. J was trimmed by 6 bases and V by 2 bases; bases with no gene match: 1. Germline V gives CDR1 MNHEY, CDR2 SMNVEV (reference sequence). This CDR3 contains 14 residues. The CDR3 is CASSLRTGAGELFF. DNA of the CDR3: TGTGCCAGCAGTTTAAGGACAGGGGCCGGGGAGCTGTTTTTT.

The chain couples TRBV19 to TRBJ1-5; D is possibly TRBD1 (6 bases). This CDR3 comprises 14 residues. CDR1 and CDR2 from the germline V gene are LNHDA and SQIVND (reference sequence). The ends were cut back, 3 bases at V and 7 bases at J, with 13 bases in the middle. CDR3 bases: TGTGCCAGTAGTATGCCCGCAGGGGACCAGCCCCAGCATTTT. Its translation: CASSMPAGDQPQHF.

This clone was counted a single time. V usage is TRBV4-1 and J usage is TRBJ2-3; 14 bases agree with TRBD2. The V gene's germline CDR1 is MGHRA and CDR2 YSYEKL. After removal of 0 bases from V and 6 bases from J, the junction contained 5 bases not matched to a gene. This CDR3 is 17 amino acids long. The CDR3 sequence: CASSQDPGLAGVDTQYF. CDR3 nucleotides: TGCGCCAGCAGCCAAGATCCGGGACTAGCGGGAGTGGATACGCAGTATTTT.

The genes are TRBV27 and TRBJ2-5; perhaps TRBD1 as D (6 bases). V gave up 3 bases and J gave up 2 bases, with 10 bases separating them. In germline, CDR1 is MNHEY, CDR2 SMNVEV (reference sequence). This CDR3 contains 14 residues. This CDR3 reads CASSFEGEQETQYF. As DNA, the CDR3 is TGTGCCAGCAGTTTTGAGGGGGAACAAGAGACCCAGTACTTC.

This chain joins TRBV5-4 and TRBJ2-3; 8 bases are shared with TRBD2. The CDR3 contains 16 residues. Looked up from germline, CDR1 is SGHNT and CDR2 is YYREEE (reference sequence). The V gene end was trimmed by 1 base and the J gene end by 4 bases; junction bases not matched to a gene: 8. CDR3 residues: CASSLISGSGADTQYF. The CDR3 DNA reads as TGTGCCAGCAGCTTGATCAGCGGGAGCGGGGCAGATACGCAGTATTTT.